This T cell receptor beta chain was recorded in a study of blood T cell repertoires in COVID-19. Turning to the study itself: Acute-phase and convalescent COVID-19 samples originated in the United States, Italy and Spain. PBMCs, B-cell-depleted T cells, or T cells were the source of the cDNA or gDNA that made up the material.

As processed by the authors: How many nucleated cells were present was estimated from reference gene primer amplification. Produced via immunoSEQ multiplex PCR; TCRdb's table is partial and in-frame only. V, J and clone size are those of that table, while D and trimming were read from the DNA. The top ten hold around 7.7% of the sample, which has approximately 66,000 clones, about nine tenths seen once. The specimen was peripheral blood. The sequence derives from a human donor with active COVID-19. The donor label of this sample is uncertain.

The CDR3 here is CATPAGTGGADEQYF. In DNA form, the CDR3 reads TGTGCCACCCCGGCAGGGACAGGGGGCGCAGACGAGCAGTACTTC. The rearrangement links TRBV7-3 to TRBJ2-7; TRBD1 aligns across 12 bases. The length of the CDR3 is 15 residues. Germline assignment: CDR1 SGHTA and CDR2 FQGTGA. V trimming: 10 bases; J trimming: 5 bases; junction bases outside the gene matches: 12. Complete variable domain (other parts from reference TRBV7-3 and TRBJ2-7): GAGVSQTPSNKVTEKGKYVELRCDPISGHTALYWYRQSLGQGPEFLIYFQGTGAADDSGLPNDRFFAVRPEGSVSTLKIQRTERGDSAVYLCATPAGTGGADEQYFGPGTRLTVT.